This is a list of T cell receptor beta chains from one sample in a study of control samples from healthy donors and cancer patients. Generated by immunoSEQ multiplex PCR, the TCRdb table keeps only in-frame clones and is missing some. The sample shows about 150,000 clones, roughly 93% of them seen only once. Sequencing input: blood. These receptor sequences come from a young man in good health. The conserved cysteine and the conserved F or W are not part of the CDR3 here. Fields, in order: J gene, CDR3 length, V gene, CDR3 protein.

TRBJ2-1	13	TRBV30	AWSVGTGLWHEQF
TRBJ2-3	13	TRBV3-1/TRBV3-2	ASSHSGDNTDTQY
TRBJ2-3	11	TRBV5-4	ASSLLLGDTQY
TRBJ1-1	12	TRBV20-1	SASPGQFNTEAF
TRBJ1-6	13	TRBV4-1	ASSHPRGLGGPLH
TRBJ2-1	14	TRBV6-1	ASSEWVGGGDNEQF
TRBJ2-5	13	TRBV6-6	ASSPGTTHQETQY
TRBJ1-2	12	TRBV15	ATSSTTRERGYT
TRBJ1-2	13	TRBV6-6	ANAKGPGFIYGYT
TRBJ2-3	14	TRBV13	ASSLATGGRTDTQY
TRBJ2-7	13	TRBV5-5	ASSPGTGSVYEQY
TRBJ2-7	11	TRBV7-8	ASSPGDSYEQY
TRBJ2-2	13	TRBV7-9	ATSGEGINTGELF
TRBJ2-3	13	TRBV2	ASRTSGRVSDTQY
TRBJ1-1	14	TRBV5-1	ASSLGFGGSSAEAF
TRBJ1-1	11	TRBV6-5	ASNWVMNTEAF
TRBJ2-7	13	TRBV28	ASSTPGLADYEQY
TRBJ1-3	12	TRBV15	ATSRGGSGNTIY
TRBJ2-7	13	TRBV7-2	ASSPTSGTDYEQY
TRBJ2-3	13	TRBV11-2	ASSLDIPGVDTQY
TRBJ2-1	14	TRBV6-1	ASSEYGTGSYNEQF
TRBJ1-4	10	TRBV24-1	ATSQNGEKLF
TRBJ2-1	14	TRBV10-2	ASSDPGLATNNEQF
TRBJ1-1	16	TRBV4-2	ASSQVRQSGGRRTEAF
TRBJ2-1	14	TRBV6-2/TRBV6-3	ASIPLGGGQRNEQF